Listed below are T cell receptor beta chains from one sample, sequenced in a study of T cell responses to AZD1222 COVID-19 vaccine. The assay was immunoSEQ multiplex PCR, and TCRdb's table has in-frame clones only and misses some. The table includes about 100,000 clones, about 95% detected once. This specimen consisted of peripheral blood, obtained on day 0 of AZD1222 vaccination. The receptor set was obtained from an adult in good health. Each CDR3 is given with its conserved first and last residue. The D gene is left open where the match is weak.

j_call | d_call | v_call | cdr3_aa | cdr3_nt
TRBJ2-2 | NA | TRBV7-9 | CAGDWNTGELFF | TGTGCCGGGGACTGGAACACCGGGGAGCTGTTTTTT
TRBJ1-6 | NA | TRBV28 | CASSPYRTGNSPLHF | TGTGCCAGCAGCCCCTATCGAACAGGGAATTCACCCCTCCACTTT
TRBJ2-1 | TRBD2 | TRBV6-4 | CASSARLAGSYNEQFF | TGTGCCAGCAGTGCCCGACTAGCGGGGTCTTACAATGAGCAGTTCTTC
TRBJ2-5 | NA | TRBV5-1 | CASSLVQETQYF | TGCGCCAGCAGCTTGGTACAAGAGACCCAGTACTTC
TRBJ2-5 | NA | TRBV4-3 | CASSQGTRGRPYF | TGCGCCAGCAGCCAAGGGACGAGAGGTAGACCGTACTTC
TRBJ1-1 | NA | TRBV2 | CASMGKRYTEAFF | TGTGCCAGCATGGGGAAGAGGTATACTGAAGCTTTCTTT
TRBJ2-3 | NA | TRBV19 | CASSSGNWYTDTQYF | TGTGCCAGTAGTTCAGGGAACTGGTACACAGATACGCAGTATTTT
TRBJ2-5 | TRBD1 | TRBV5-1 | CASSRGQGFGETQYF | TGCGCCAGCAGCAGGGGACAGGGTTTTGGAGAGACCCAGTACTTC
TRBJ1-3 | TRBD1 | TRBV5-4 | CASSTGTASGNTIYF | TGTGCCAGCAGCACCGGGACAGCCTCTGGAAACACCATATATTTT
TRBJ2-2 | NA | TRBV30 | CAWSVLGSGELFF | TGTGCCTGGAGTGTACTTGGGAGCGGGGAGCTGTTTTTT
TRBJ1-6 | NA | TRBV9 | CASSVEITGANSPLHF | TGTGCCAGCAGCGTAGAGATCACAGGAGCGAATTCACCCCTCCACTTT